This T cell receptor beta chain came from a study of vaccination and CD4 T cells after COVID-19 (dated by TCRdb to about 2022). For the study in its entirety: The convalescent cohort comprised six males and four females, including two Hispanic individuals, seven Caucasians, two Asians and one multiracial person. Two doses of either the Pfizer-BioNTech BNT162b2 vaccine (n=8) or the Moderna mRNA-1273 vaccine (n=2) were administered to participants. Post-COVID blood samples were collected from convalescent patients a median of roughly 100 days after diagnosis, with a range of about 35 to 180 days. The time from the second vaccine dose to post-vaccine blood sampling had a median of around 72 days and ranged from about 14 to 241 days. For stimulating the cultures, overlapping spike peptide pools were used, derived from SARS-CoV-2 as well as from the common cold coronaviruses HCoV-NL63, HCoV-OC43 and HCoV-229E. In control cultures, a CEFX viral epitope pool was used as positive control, an HIV-1 Nef peptide pool was used as negative control, or no peptide was added. The spike-specific CD4+ TCR repertoire was compared before and after mRNA vaccination in over 9 COVID-19 convalescent patients and a handful of infection-naive healthy vaccine recipients. In an earlier paper using these donors, memory CD4+ T cell crossreactivity between SARS-CoV-2 and common cold coronavirus spike proteins was assessed at the TCR clonotype level.

Overall study outcomes, separate from this receptor: In convalescent patients, a median around 90% of post-vaccine SARS-CoV-2-reactive clones were detected only after vaccination, and vaccine-specific priming was suggested by this finding. The study included relatively few convalescent patients and did not analyze early timepoints after natural infection. An increase in the median number of SARS-CoV-2-reactive clonotypes from 20 to 25 after infection to 38 after vaccination was observed, but the change was not found to be significant. Of the vaccine-specific clones found in convalescent patients, nearly all (304 of 307) were mono-reactive for SARS-CoV-2 spike instead of being cross-reactive with common cold coronaviruses.

Library preparation employed PCR. DNA from cultured CD4+ T cells underwent TCR sequencing with the Oncomine TCR Beta short-read assay at the Johns Hopkins FTIC core. Genomic DNA was extracted from the cultured CD4+ T cells with the QIAamp micro DNA kit. Oncomine TCR Beta libraries made from cultured CD4+ T cells were pooled using unique dual indexes and sequenced on an Illumina iSeq 100. The paper's data handling went like this. Non-productive sequences were removed, and CDR3s not starting with C, not ending with F or W, or shorter than 7 amino acids were discarded. Antigen-specific clonotypes were identified with the MANAFEST web application by comparing peptide-stimulated wells with reference and other culture wells. An FDR below 0.05, an odds ratio above 5, and a productive frequency above 0.1% in at least two of three replicate wells were required for clones to be considered positive. Cross-reactive clonotypes were defined as significantly expanded in both SARS-CoV-2 spike wells and at least one common cold coronavirus spike condition. Similarity between CDR3 sequences was evaluated in R version 3.6.1 using Levenshtein distances (stringdist) and unrooted phylogenetic trees (ape). In TCRdb, the public reads were trimmed at Q25 with fastp and aligned with MiXCR, with productive beta chains retained. Each record represents a unique CDR3 protein, reported with the most common genes and DNA among its rows. TCRdb, not the authors, supplied the V and J calls. The sample table lists about 670 distinct CDR3 sequences, 11% of them with a count of one. Jointly, the top ten make up 33% of the sample.

As regards this clonotype: Its antigen has not been determined. Per-base quality was not reported, and no clone a single base away is much larger than it.

CDR1 and CDR2 (SGHRS, YFSETQ) derive from the germline V gene. The CDR3 starts with the cysteine, ends with the phenylalanine, and has 15 residues. The only DNA kept is the CDR3, 45 bases in frame from the first base. Between the V and J ends, shortened by 0 bases and 8 bases respectively, the junction contains 14 bases. The sample's treatment or condition label is to be understood as: approximately nine-day PBMC culture with coronavirus spike peptide pools or control peptides (ViraFEST assay). CD4+ T cells from unexposed donors were collected before the COVID-19 pandemic (2011-2018). The ViraFEST assay was used in the study, in which antigen-specific T cells were expanded with peptide pools and expanded clonotypes were subsequently identified by TCR sequencing. Around 2 million PBMCs per well were cultured in IMDM with roughly 5% human AB serum and roughly 9.3 IU/ml IL-2, plus 10 ug/ml peptide pools. Half of the culture medium was replaced with fresh IL-2-containing medium on days 3 and 7. After approximately eleven days of culture, CD4+ T cells were isolated by negative selection using the EasySep CD4+ T cell isolation kit. As far as cell numbers permitted, CD4+ T cells from unexposed donors were tested for reactivity against SARS-CoV-2 S and N as well as four spike pools from common cold coronaviruses. Ficoll-Paque Plus gradient centrifugation was used to isolate PBMCs from whole blood, and the isolated PBMCs were then either used fresh or cryopreserved at -140C. In general, triplicate wells were set up for every culture condition. The leukapheresis product for the unexposed donors was obtained through commercial purchase.

The V and J segments used are TRBV5-1 and TRBJ1-4; the D gene remains uncertain. The clonotype comes from a human donor in good health. Specimen: CD4+ T cells from blood, cultured in vitro. In nucleotide form, the sequence is TGCGCCAGCAGCTTGGCCCTCAGCTTAGGGGAAAAACTGTTTTTT. It encodes CASSLALSLGEKLFF.